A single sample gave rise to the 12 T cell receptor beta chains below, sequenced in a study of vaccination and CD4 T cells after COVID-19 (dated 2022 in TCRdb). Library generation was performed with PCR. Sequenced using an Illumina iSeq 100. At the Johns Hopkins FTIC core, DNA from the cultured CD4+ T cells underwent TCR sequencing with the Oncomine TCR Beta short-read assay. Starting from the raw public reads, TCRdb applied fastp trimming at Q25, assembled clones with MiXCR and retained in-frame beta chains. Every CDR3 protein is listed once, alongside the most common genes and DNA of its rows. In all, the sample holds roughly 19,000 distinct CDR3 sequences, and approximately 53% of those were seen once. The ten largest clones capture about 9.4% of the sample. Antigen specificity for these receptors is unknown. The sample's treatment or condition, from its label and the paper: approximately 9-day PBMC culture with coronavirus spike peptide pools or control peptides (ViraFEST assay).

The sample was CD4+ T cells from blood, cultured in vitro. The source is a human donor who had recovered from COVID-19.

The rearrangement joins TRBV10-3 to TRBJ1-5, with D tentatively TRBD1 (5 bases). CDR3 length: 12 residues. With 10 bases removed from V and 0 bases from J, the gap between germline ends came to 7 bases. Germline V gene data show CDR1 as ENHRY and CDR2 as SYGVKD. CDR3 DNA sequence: TGTGCCACCGGGGGTAGCAATCAGCCCCAGCATTTT. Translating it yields CATGGSNQPQHF.

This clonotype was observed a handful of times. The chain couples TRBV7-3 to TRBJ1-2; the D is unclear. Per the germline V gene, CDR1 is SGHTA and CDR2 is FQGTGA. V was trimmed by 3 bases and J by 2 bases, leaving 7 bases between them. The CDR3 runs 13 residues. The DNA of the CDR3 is TGTGCCAGCAGCTTGGACCCCAACTATGGCTACACCTTC. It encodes CASSLDPNYGYTF. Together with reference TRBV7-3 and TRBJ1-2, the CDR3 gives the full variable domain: GAGVSQTPSNKVTEKGKYVELRCDPISGHTALYWYRQSLGQGPEFLIYFQGTGAADDSGLPNDRFFAVRPEGSVSTLKIQRTERGDSAVYLCASSLDPNYGYTFGSGTRLTVV.

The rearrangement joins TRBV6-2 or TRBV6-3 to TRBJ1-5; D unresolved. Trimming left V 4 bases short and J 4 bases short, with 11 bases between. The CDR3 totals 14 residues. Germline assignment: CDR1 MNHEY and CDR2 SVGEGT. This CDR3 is CASSSRGRNQPQHF. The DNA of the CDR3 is TGTGCCAGCAGTTCCCGAGGGAGGAATCAGCCCCAGCATTTT.

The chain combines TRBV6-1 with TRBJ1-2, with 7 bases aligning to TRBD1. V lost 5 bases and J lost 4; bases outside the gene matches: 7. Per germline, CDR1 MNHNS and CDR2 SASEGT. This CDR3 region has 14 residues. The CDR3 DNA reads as TGTGCCAGCAGTCCCGGGACAGTGTCCTATGGCTACACCTTC. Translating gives CASSPGTVSYGYTF.

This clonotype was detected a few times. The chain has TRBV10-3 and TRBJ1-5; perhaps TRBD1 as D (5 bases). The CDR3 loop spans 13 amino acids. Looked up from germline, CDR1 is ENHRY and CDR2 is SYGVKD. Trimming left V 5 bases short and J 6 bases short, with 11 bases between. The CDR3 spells CAISPGSGQPQHF. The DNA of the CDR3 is TGTGCCATCAGTCCAGGGTCCGGTCAGCCCCAGCATTTT.

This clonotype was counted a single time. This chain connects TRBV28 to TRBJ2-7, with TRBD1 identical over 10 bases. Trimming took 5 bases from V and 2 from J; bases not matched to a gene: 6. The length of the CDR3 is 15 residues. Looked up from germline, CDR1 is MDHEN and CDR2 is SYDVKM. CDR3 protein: CASSPPGQGTYEQYF. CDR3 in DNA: TGTGCCAGCAGTCCCCCGGGACAGGGGACCTACGAGCAGTACTTC. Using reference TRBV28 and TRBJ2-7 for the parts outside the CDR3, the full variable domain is DVKVTQSSRYLVKRTGEKVFLECVQDMDHENMFWYRQDPGLGLRLIYFSYDVKMKEKGDIPEGYSVSREKKERFSLILESASTNQTSMYLCASSPPGQGTYEQYFGPGTRLTVT.

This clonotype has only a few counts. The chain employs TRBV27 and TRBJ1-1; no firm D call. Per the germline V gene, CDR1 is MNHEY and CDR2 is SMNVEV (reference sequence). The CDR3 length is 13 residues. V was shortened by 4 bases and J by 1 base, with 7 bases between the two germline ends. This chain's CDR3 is CASSSPKNTEAFF. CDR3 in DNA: TGTGCCAGCAGTTCTCCAAAGAACACTGAAGCTTTCTTT.

CDR3 sequence (DNA): TGTGCCAGCAGCTTGGGGCCCGGGGGCGAGGAGACCCAGTACTTC. Encoded protein: CASSLGPGGEETQYF. V usage is TRBV5-5 and J usage is TRBJ2-5, with D perhaps TRBD1 or TRBD2 (6 bases each). Germline V gene lookup returns CDR1 SGHKS and CDR2 YYEKEE (reference sequence). Between the trimmed V and J ends, which lost 0 bases and 5 bases, there was a span of 14 bases. This CDR3 spans 15 amino acids.

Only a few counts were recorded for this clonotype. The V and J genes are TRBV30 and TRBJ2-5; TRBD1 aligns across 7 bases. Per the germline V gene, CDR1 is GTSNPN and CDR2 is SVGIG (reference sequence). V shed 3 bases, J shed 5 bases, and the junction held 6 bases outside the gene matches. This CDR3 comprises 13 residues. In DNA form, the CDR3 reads TGTGCCTGGAGAAAAGGGGGCTCGGAGACCCAGTACTTC. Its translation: CAWRKGGSETQYF.

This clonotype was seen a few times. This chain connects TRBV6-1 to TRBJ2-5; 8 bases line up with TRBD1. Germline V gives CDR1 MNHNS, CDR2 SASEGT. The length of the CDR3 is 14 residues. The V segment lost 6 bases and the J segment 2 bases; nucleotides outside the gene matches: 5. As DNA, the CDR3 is TGTGCCAGCAGGCAGGGGGCGACTCAAGAGACCCAGTACTTC. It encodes CASRQGATQETQYF.

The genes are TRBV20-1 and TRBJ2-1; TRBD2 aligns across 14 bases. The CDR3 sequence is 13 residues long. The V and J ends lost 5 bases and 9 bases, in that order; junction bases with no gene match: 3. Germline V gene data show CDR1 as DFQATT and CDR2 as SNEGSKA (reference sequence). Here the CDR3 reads CSAGTSGRSEQFF. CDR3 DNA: TGCAGTGCTGGGACTAGCGGGAGAAGTGAGCAGTTCTTC.

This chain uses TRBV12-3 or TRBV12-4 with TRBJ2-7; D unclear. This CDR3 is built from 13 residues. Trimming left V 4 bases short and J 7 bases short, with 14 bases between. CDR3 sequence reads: CASSSRNPLEQYF. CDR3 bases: TGTGCCAGCAGTTCCCGGAACCCCTTAGAGCAGTACTTC.